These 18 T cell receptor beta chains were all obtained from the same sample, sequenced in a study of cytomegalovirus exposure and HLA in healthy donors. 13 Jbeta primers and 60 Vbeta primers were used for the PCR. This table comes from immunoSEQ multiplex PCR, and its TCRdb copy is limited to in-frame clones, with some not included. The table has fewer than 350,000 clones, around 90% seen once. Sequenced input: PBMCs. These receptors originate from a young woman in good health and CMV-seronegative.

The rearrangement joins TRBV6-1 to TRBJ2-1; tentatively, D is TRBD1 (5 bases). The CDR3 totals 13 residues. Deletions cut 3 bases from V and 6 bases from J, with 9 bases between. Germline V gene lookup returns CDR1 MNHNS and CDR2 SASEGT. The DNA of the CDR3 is TGTGCCAGCAGTGATTTCGACAGCAATGAGCAGTTCTTC. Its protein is CASSDFDSNEQFF.

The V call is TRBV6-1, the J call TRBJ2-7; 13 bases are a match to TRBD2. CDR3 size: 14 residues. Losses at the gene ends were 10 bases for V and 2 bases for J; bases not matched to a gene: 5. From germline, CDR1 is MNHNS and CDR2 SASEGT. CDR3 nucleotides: TGTGCCACCAGGACTAGCGGGGGCACCTACGAGCAGTACTTC. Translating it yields CATRTSGGTYEQYF.

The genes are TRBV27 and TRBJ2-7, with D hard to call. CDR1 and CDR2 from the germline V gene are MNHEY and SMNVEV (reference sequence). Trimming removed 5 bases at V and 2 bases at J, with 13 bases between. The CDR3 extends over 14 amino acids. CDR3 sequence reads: CASSPLDKTYEQYF. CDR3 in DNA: TGTGCCAGCAGTCCACTCGACAAGACCTACGAGCAGTACTTC.

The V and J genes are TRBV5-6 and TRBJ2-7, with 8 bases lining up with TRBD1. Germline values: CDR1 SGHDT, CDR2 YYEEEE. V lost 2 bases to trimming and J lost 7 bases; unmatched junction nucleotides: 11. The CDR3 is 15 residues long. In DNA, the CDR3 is TGTGCCAGCAGCTTATCGTACAGGGGGTCCGGAGAGCAGTACTTC. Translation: CASSLSYRGSGEQYF.

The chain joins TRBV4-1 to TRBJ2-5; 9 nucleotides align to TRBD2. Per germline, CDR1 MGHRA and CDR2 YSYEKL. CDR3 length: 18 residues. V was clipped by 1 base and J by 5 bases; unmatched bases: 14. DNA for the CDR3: TGCGCCAGCAGCCAAGGCCTATCCGGGCTAGCGGGGCAGGAGACCCAGTACTTC. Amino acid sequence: CASSQGLSGLAGQETQYF.

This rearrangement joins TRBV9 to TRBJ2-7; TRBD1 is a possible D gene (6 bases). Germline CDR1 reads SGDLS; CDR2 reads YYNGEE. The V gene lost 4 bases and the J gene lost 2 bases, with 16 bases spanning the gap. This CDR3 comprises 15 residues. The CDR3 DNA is TGTGCCAGCAGCCTCTCAGGGGAAGTCGCCTACGAGCAGTACTTC. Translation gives CASSLSGEVAYEQYF.

The CDR3 loop is CASSVTSGGVDTQYF. CDR3 bases: TGTGCCAGCAGCGTGACTAGCGGGGGGGTTGATACGCAGTATTTT. V is TRBV9 and J is TRBJ2-3; 14 nucleotides agree with TRBD2. The CDR3 is 15 amino acids. Trimming took 2 bases from V and 6 from J; bases not matched to a gene: 2. The germline V gene encodes CDR1 SGDLS and CDR2 YYNGEE. Variable domain in full (rest from reference TRBV9 and TRBJ2-3): DSGVTQTPKHLITATGQRVTLRCSPRSGDLSVYWYQQSLDQGLQFLIQYYNGEERAKGNILERFSAQQFPDLHSELNLSSLELGDSALYFCASSVTSGGVDTQYFGPGTRLTVL.

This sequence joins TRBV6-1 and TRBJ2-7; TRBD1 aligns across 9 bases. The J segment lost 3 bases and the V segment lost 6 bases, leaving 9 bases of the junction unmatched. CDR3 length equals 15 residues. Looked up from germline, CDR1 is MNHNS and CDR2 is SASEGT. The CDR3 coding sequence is TGTGCCAGCAGGGTAACCGGGACAGGGTACTACGAGCAGTACTTC. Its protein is CASRVTGTGYYEQYF.

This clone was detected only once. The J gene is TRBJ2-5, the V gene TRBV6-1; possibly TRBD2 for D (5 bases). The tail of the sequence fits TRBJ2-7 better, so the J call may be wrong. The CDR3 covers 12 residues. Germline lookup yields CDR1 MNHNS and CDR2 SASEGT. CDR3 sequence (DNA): TGTGCCAGCAGTGTGGCGGGCTACGAGCAGTACTTC. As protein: CASSVAGYEQYF.

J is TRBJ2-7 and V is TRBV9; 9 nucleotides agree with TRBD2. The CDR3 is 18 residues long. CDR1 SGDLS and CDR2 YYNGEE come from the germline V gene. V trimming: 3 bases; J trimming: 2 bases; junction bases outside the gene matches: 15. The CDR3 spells CASSAAGQAGGPPYEQYF. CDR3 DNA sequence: TGTGCCAGCAGCGCCGCAGGGCAAGCGGGGGGACCACCCTACGAGCAGTACTTC.

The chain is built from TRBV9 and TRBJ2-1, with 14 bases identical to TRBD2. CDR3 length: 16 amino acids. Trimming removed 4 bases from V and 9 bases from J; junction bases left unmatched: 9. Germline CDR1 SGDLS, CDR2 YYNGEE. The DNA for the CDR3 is TGTGCCAGCAGCCTAAGACTAGCGGGGGGGCTTTCTGAGCAGTTCTTC. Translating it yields CASSLRLAGGLSEQFF.

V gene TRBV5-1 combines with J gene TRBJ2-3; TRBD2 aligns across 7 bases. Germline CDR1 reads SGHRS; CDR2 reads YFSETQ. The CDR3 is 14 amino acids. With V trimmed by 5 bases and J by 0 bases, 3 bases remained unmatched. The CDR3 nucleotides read TGCGCCAGCAGTAAGCGGGATAGCACAGATACGCAGTATTTT. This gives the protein CASSKRDSTDTQYF.

The CDR3: CASISSGGRFETQYF. CDR3 bases: TGTGCCAGCATAAGTAGCGGGGGGAGATTTGAGACCCAGTACTTC. The rearrangement uses TRBV2 and TRBJ2-5, with TRBD2 matching over 10 bases. Trimming at V came to 7 bases and at J to 5 bases, leaving 10 bases not matched to a gene. CDR1 and CDR2 from the germline V gene are SNHLY and FYNNEI. The CDR3 consists of 15 residues.

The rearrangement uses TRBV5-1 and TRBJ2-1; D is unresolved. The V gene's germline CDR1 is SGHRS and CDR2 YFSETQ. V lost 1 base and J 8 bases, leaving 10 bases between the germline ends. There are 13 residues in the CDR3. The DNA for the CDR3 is TGCGCCAGCAGCTTGTTTTATGGAGATGAGCAGTTCTTC. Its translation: CASSLFYGDEQFF. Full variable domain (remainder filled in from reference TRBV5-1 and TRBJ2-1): KAGVTQTPRYLIKTRGQQVTLSCSPISGHRSVSWYQQTPGQGLQFLFEYFSETQRNKGNFPGRFSGRQFSNSRSEMNVSTLELGDSALYLCASSLFYGDEQFFGPGTRLTVL.

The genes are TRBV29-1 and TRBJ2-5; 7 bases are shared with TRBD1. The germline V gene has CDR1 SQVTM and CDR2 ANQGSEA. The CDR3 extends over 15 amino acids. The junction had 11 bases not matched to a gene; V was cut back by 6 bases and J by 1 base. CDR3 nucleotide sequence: TGCAGCGTCGCCGCACAGGGGAATCCCCAAGAGACCCAGTACTTC. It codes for CSVAAQGNPQETQYF.

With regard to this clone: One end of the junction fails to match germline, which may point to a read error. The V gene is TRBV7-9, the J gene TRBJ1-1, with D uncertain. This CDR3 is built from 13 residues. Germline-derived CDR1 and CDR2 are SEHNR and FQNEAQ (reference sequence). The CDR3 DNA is TGTTCCAGCAGCTTAGCGAGCGGAGCCGAAGCTTTCTTT. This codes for CSSSLASGAEAFF.

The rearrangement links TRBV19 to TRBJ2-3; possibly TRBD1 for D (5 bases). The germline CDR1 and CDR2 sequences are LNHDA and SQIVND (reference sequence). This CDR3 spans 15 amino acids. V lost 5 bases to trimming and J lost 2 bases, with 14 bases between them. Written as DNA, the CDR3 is TGTGCCAGTAGTTCCAGACAGACAGCCACAGATACGCAGTATTTT. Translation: CASSSRQTATDTQYF.

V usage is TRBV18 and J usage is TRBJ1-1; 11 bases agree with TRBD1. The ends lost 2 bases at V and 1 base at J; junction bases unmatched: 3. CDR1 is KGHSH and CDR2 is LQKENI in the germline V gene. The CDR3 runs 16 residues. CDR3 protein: CASSPWDRGSNTEAFF. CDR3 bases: TGTGCCAGCTCACCATGGGACAGGGGGTCGAACACTGAAGCTTTCTTT.